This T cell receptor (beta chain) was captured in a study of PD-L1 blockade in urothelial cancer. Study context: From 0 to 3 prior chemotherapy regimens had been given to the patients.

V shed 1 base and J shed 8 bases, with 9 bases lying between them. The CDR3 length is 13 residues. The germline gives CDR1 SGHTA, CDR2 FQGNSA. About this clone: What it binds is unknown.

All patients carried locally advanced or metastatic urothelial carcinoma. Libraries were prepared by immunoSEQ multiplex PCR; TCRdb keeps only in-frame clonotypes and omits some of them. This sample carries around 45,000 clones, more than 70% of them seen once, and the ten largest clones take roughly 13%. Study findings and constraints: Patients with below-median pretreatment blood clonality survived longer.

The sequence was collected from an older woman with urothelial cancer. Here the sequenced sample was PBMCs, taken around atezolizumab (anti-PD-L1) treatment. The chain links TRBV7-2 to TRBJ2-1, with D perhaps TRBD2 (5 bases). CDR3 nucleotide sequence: TGTGCCAGCAGCTTAGAAGCGGTTCATGAGCAGTTCTTC. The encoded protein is CASSLEAVHEQFF. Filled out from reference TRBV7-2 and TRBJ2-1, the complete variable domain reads GAGVSQSPSNKVTEKGKDVELRCDPISGHTALYWYRQSLGQGLEFLIYFQGNSAPDKSGLPSDRFSAERTGGSVSTLTIQRTQQEDSAVYLCASSLEAVHEQFFGPGTRLTVL.